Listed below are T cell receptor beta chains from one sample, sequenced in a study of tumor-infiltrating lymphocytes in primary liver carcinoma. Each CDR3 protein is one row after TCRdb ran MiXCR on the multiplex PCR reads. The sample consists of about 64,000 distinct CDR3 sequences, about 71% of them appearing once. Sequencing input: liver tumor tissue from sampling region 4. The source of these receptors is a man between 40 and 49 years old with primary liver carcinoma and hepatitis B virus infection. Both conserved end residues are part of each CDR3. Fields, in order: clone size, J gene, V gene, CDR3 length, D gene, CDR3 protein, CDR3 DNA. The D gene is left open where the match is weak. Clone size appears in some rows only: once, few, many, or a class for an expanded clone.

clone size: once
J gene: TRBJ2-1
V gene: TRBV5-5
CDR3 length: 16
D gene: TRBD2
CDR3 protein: CASSSLGTSSRNEQFF
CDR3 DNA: TGTGCCAGCAGCTCCTTAGGGACTAGCAGCAGGAATGAGCAGTTCTTC

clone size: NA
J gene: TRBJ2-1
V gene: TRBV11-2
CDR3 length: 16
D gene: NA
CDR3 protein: CASNLDPDSSYNEQSF
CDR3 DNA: TGTGCCAGCAACTTAGATCCAGATAGCTCCTACAATGAGCAGTCCTTC

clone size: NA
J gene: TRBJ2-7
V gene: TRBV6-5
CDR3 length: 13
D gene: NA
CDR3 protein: CASSASQRAKQYF
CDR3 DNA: TGTGCCAGCAGTGCTTCACAGAGGGCAAAGCAGTACTTC

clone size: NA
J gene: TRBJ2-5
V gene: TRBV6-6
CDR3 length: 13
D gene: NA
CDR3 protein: CANSYSTIETQYF
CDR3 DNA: TGTGCCAACAGTTACTCGACGATAGAGACCCAGTACTTC

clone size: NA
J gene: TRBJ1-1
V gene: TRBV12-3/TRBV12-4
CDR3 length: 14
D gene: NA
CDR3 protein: CASRTTTGWTEAFF
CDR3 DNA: TGTGCCAGCAGGACCACGACAGGCTGGACTGAAGCTTTCTTT

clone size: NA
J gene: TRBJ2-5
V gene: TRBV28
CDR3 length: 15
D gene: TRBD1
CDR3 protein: CASHPVGTVPETQYF
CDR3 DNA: TGTGCCTCCCACCCCGTCGGGACAGTACCAGAGACCCAGTACTTC

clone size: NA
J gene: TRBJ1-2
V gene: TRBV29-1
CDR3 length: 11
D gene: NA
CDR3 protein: CSVEFEYGYIF
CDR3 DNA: TGCAGTGTTGAATTTGAATATGGCTACATCTTC

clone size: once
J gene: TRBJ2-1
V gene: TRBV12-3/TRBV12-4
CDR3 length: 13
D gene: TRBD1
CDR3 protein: CASSLSNRGERFF
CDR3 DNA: TGTGCCAGCAGTTTATCCAACAGGGGAGAGCGGTTCTTC

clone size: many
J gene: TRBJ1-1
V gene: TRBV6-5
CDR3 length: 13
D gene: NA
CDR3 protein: CASSLVWNTEAFF
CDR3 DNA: TGTGCCAGCAGTTTAGTGTGGAACACTGAAGCTTTCTTT

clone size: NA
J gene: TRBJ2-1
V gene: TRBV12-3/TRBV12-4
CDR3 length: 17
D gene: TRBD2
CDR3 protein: CASTGTSVRASYNEQFF
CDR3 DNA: TGTGCCAGCACAGGTACTAGCGTGAGGGCCTCCTACAATGAGCAGTTCTTC

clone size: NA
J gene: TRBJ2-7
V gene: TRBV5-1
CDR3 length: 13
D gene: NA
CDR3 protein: CAISSSRSYGQYF
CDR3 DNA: TGCGCCATCAGCTCCTCTAGGTCCTACGGGCAGTACTTC

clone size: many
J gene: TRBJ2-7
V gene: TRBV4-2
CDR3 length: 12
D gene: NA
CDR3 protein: CASSQEAHEQYF
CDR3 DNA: TGTGCCAGCAGCCAAGAGGCCCACGAGCAGTACTTC

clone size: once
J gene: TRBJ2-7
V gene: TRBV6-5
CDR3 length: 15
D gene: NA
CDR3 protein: CASSWGQAIGNEQYF
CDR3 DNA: TGTGCCAGCAGTTGGGGGCAGGCAATTGGGAACGAGCAGTACTTC

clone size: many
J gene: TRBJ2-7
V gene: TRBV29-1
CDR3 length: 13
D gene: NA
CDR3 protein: CSVEDGSGYEQYF
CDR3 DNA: TGCAGCGTTGAAGATGGGAGTGGCTACGAGCAGTACTTC

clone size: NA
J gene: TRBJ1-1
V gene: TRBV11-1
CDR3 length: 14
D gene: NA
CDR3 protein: CASSSKLRSTEAFF
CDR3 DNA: TGTGCCAGCAGTTCCAAATTAAGGAGCACTGAAGCTTTCTTT

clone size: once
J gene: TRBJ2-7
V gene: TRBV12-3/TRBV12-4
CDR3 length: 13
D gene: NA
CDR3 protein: CACGLSSAYEQYF
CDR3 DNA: TGTGCCTGCGGTTTATCGAGCGCCTACGAGCAGTACTTC

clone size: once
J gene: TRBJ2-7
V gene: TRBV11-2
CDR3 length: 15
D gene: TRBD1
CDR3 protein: CASCFVAGGQYKQYF
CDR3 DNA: TGTGCCAGTTGCTTTGTGGCAGGGGGCCAGTACAAGCAGTACTTC

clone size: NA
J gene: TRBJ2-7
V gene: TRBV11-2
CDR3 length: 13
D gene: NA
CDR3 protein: CANSFDGSYEQYF
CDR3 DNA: TGTGCCAACAGCTTTGATGGTTCCTACGAGCAGTACTTC

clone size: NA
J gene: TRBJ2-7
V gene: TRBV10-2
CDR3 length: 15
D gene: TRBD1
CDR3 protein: CTSNQGQGALYEQYF
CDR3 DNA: TGCACCAGCAACCAGGGACAGGGGGCATTATACGAGCAATACTTC

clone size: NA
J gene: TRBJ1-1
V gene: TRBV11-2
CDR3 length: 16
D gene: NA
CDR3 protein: CASGRGRAGVLTEAFF
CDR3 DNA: TGTGCCAGCGGCCGAGGTAGGGCGGGGGTCTTAACTGAAGCTTTCTTT

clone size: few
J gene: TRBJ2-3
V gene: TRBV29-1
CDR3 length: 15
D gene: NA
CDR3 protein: CSVEGGACITDTQYF
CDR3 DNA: TGCAGCGTTGAGGGCGGGGCTTGCATCACAGATACGCAGTATTTT

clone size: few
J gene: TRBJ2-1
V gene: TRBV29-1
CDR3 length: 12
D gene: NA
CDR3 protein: CSAVRGNNEQFF
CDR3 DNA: TGCAGCGCGGTGAGGGGGAACAATGAGCAGTTCTTC

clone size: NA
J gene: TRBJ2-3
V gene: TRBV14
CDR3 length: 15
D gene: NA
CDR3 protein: CASRQYGKVQDTQYF
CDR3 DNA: TGTGCCAGCAGACAGTACGGTAAGGTACAAGATACGCAGTATTTT

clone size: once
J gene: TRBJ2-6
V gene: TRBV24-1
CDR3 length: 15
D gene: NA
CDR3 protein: CVTSESLGGAKVLTF
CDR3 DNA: TGTGTCACCAGTGAGTCGTTAGGGGGGGCCAAAGTCCTGACTTTC

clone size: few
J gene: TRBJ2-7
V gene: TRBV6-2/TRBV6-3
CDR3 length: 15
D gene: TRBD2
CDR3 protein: CASSYSAGGQNEQYF
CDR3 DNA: TGTGCCAGCAGTTACTCGGCGGGAGGGCAGAACGAGCAGTACTTC

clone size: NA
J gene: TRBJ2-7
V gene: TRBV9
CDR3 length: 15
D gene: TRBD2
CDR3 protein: CASSVGTSGNYEQYF
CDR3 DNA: TGTGCCAGCAGCGTTGGGACTAGCGGGAATTACGAGCAGTACTTC

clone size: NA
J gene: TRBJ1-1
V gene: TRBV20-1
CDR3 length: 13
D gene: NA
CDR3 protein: CSAQDTTGTEAFF
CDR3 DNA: TGCAGTGCCCAGGACACGACGGGCACTGAAGCTTTCTTT

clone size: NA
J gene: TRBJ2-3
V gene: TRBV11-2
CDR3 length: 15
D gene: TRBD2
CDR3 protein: CASSTGTSGIDTQYF
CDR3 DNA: TGTGCCAGCAGTACTGGGACTAGCGGCATAGATACGCAGTATTTT

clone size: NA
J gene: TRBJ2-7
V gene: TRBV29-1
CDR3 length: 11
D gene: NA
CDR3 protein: CSVEGGHEQCF
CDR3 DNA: TGCAGCGTTGAAGGAGGTCATGAGCAGTGCTTC

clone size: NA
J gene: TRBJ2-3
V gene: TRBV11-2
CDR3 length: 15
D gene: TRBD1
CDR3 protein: CASSPRDRGTDIQYF
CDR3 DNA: TGTGCCAGCAGTCCTCGGGACAGGGGGACAGATATACAGTACTTT

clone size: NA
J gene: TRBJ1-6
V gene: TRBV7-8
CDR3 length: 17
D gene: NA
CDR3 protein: CASSLYHGQDLNSPLHF
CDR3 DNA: TGTGCCAGCAGCTTATATCATGGTCAGGATCTTAATTCACCCCTCCACTTT

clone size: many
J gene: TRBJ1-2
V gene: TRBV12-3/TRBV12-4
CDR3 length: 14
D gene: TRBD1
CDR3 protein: CARSRGQGLYGYTF
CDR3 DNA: TGTGCCAGGAGCCGGGGACAGGGCTTGTATGGCTACACCTTC

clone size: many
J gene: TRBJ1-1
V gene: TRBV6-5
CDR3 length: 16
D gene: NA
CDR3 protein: CASSYDAGSLNTEAFF
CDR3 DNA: TGTGCCAGCAGTTACGATGCAGGGTCCTTGAACACTGAAGCTTTCTTT

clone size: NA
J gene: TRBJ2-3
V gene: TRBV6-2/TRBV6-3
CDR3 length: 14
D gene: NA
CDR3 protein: CASSRERWADTQYF
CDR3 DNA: TGTGCCAGCAGTAGAGAGAGGTGGGCAGATACGCAGTATTTT

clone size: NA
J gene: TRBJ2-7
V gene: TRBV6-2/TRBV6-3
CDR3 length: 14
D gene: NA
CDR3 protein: CASKRLQEGYERYF
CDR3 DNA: TGTGCCAGCAAAAGACTACAGGAGGGCTACGAGCGATACTTC

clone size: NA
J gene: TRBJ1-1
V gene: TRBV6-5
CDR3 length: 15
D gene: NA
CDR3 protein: CASSYIGGVNTEALF
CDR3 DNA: TGTGCAAGCAGTTACATCGGGGGCGTGAACACTGAAGCTTTATTT

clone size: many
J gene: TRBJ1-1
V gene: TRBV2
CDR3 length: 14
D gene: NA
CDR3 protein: CASSEGRRNTEAFF
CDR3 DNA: TGTGCCAGCAGTGAAGGACGGCGGAACACTGAAGCTTTCTTT

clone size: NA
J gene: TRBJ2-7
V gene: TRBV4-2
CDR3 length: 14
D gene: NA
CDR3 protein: CVSSLTETSYEHYF
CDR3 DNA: TGTGTCAGCAGCCTTACCGAGACATCCTACGAGCACTACTTC

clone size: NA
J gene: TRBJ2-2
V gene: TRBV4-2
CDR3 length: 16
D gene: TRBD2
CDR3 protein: CTSSQDPAGGKGELFF
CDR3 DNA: TGTACCAGCAGCCAGGACCCAGCGGGGGGCAAGGGGGAGCTGTTTTTT

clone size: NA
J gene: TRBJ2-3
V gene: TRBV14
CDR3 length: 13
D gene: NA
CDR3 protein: CASSRGNTDTQYF
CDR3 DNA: TGTGCCAGCAGCCGGGGAAACACAGATACGCAGTATTTT

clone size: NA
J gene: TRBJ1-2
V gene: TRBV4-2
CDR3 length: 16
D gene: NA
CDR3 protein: CSSSQCRQEGFYGYTF
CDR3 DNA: TGTTCCAGCAGCCAATGTCGACAGGAGGGGTTCTATGGCTACACCTTC

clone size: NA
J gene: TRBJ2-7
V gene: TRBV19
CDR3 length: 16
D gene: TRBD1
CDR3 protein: CASSTLRIQGSDEQYF
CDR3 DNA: TGTGCCAGTAGCACCCTTCGAATACAGGGGTCCGACGAGCAGTACTTC

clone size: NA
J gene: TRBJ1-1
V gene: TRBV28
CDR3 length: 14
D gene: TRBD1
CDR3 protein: CASRKGQGRTEAFF
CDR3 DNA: TGTGCCAGCAGGAAAGGACAGGGAAGGACTGAAGCTTTCTTT